These 29 T cell receptor beta chains share one sample of origin, sequenced in a study of tumour-infiltrating T cells in Burkitt lymphoma. TCRdb's table, derived via immunoSEQ multiplex PCR, lists solely in-frame clones and lacks some. The data contain 45,000 to 60,000 clones, around 32% of them singletons. The specimen sequenced was tumor tissue. The receptors were sampled from a human donor with Burkitt lymphoma.

V is TRBV7-9 and J is TRBJ1-1; D call uncertain. Germline V CDR1 and CDR2: SEHNR, FQNEAQ (reference sequence). Trimming pared 5 bases from V and 11 bases from J, leaving 15 bases between. The CDR3 has 12 amino acids. The CDR3 region has the DNA TGTGCCAGCAGCGCCCAGGTCGCGACGGCTTTCTTT. Translated: CASSAQVATAFF. Supplemented by reference TRBV7-9 and TRBJ1-1, the full variable domain reads DTGVSQNPRHKITKRGQNVTFRCDPISEHNRLYWYRQTLGQGPEFLTYFQNEAQLEKSRLLSDRFSAERPKGSFSTLEIQRTEQGDSAMYLCASSAQVATAFFGQGTRLTVV.

This clone appeared a few times. The chain couples TRBV5-1 to TRBJ1-3; D gene unclear. Trimming removed 0 bases at V and 8 bases at J, with 18 bases between. Germline-derived CDR1 and CDR2 are SGHRS and YFSETQ. The CDR3 covers 16 residues. The CDR3 region is CASSLADPGRRDTIYF. CDR3 sequence (DNA): TGCGCCAGCAGCTTGGCCGACCCGGGCCGCAGAGACACCATATATTTT.

CDR3 protein: CASSSPGGGSRTGELFF. DNA of the CDR3: TGTGCCAGTAGTTCTCCGGGTGGGGGCTCGAGAACCGGGGAGCTGTTTTTT. The rearrangement links TRBV19 to TRBJ2-2; D is perhaps TRBD1 (6 bases). V was clipped by 5 bases and J by 5 bases, with 21 bases between them. The CDR3 runs to 17 residues. Looked up from germline, CDR1 is LNHDA and CDR2 is SQIVND (reference sequence).

This clone was detected only a few times. The rearrangement joins TRBV5-4 to TRBJ2-3; tentatively, D is TRBD1 or TRBD2 (6 bases each). Germline CDR1 SGHNT, CDR2 YYREEE (reference sequence). The CDR3 is 16 amino acids. The V gene lost 5 bases and the J gene lost 0 bases, with 16 bases spanning the gap. CDR3 sequence (DNA): TGTGCCAGCAGGACAGGAGGGCAGGGGAGCACAGATACGCAGTATTTT. Translating gives CASRTGGQGSTDTQYF. Full variable domain (outside the CDR3, taken from reference TRBV5-4 and TRBJ2-3): ETGVTQSPTHLIKTRGQQVTLRCSSQSGHNTVSWYQQALGQGPQFIFQYYREEENGRGNFPPRFSGLQFPNYSSELNVNALELDDSALYLCASRTGGQGSTDTQYFGPGTRLTVL.

CDR3 sequence: CAISESATQETQYF. In DNA, the CDR3 is TGTGCCATCAGTGAGTCGGCAACGCAAGAGACCCAGTACTTC. The chain links TRBV10-3 to TRBJ2-5, with no clear D. Trimming pared 0 bases from V and 2 bases from J, leaving 7 bases between. The CDR3 consists of 14 residues. CDR1 ENHRY and CDR2 SYGVKD come from the germline V gene.

The V and J genes are TRBV21-1 and TRBJ2-7. TRBV21-1 is marked as a pseudogene. The CDR3 loop spans 16 amino acids. CDR3 protein: CASSKAKQPQGDEQYF. CDR3 nucleotides: TGTGCCAGCAGCAAAGCTAAACAGCCCCAGGGAGACGAGCAGTACTTC.

In its sample, this clone was seen a few times. This sequence joins TRBV7-2 and TRBJ1-6; tentatively, D is TRBD1 (5 bases). CDR1 and CDR2 from the germline V gene are SGHTA and FQGNSA. The CDR3 is 15 residues long. V was pared by 5 bases and J by 6 bases, with 14 bases between. The DNA for the CDR3 is TGTGCCAGCAGCCCGTCGGCAGGGACTAATTCACCCCTCCACTTT. Translation gives CASSPSAGTNSPLHF.

This chain links TRBV5-1 with TRBJ2-1, with 8 bases lining up with TRBD2. The CDR3 length is 18 residues. The V gene's germline CDR1 is SGHRS and CDR2 YFSETQ. V lost 0 bases and J lost 2; bases outside the gene matches: 10. In DNA form, the CDR3 reads TGCGCCAGCAGCTTGGCCGAGGGTTCGGGGGGGCCCTACAATGAGCAGTTCTTC. It is translated as CASSLAEGSGGPYNEQFF.

This rearrangement joins TRBV12-5 to TRBJ1-1; D gene ambiguous. CDR1 and CDR2 from the germline V gene are LGHNT and FRNRAP. The CDR3 has 12 residues. Trimming shortened V by 0 bases and J by 6 bases, and 5 bases separated the two germline ends. CDR3 protein: CASGLVHAEAFF. Written as DNA, the CDR3 is TGTGCTAGTGGTTTGGTCCATGCTGAAGCTTTCTTT.

This rearrangement joins TRBV4-2 to TRBJ2-4, with 10 bases aligning to TRBD2. Per the germline V gene, CDR1 is LGHNA and CDR2 is YNFKEQ. The CDR3 totals 18 residues. After removal of 4 bases from V and 5 bases from J, the junction contained 14 bases not matched to a gene. The CDR3 DNA reads as TGTGCCAGCAGCCCCTTGATGTGGTCTAGCGGGGGCCAAAACATTCAGTACTTC. Protein: CASSPLMWSSGGQNIQYF.

This clone was counted a few times. V usage is TRBV29-1 and J usage is TRBJ1-2; a weak D match, TRBD1 (6 bases). The V end lost 5 bases, the J end lost 7 bases, and 20 bases lay between the germline ends. Germline-derived CDR1 and CDR2 are SQVTM and ANQGSEA. CDR3 length: 14 residues. The CDR3 reads CSVTGGGQVRGYTF. The CDR3 DNA reads TGCAGCGTTACCGGGGGGGGGCAGGTCCGTGGCTACACCTTC. Variable domain in full (rest from reference TRBV29-1 and TRBJ1-2): SAVISQKPSRDICQRGTSLTIQCQVDSQVTMMFWYRQQPGQSLTLIATANQGSEATYESGFVIDKFPISRPNLTFSTLTVSNMSPEDSSIYLCSVTGGGQVRGYTFGSGTRLTVV.

The rearrangement links TRBV7-2 to TRBJ2-6; 8 bases line up with TRBD2. V dropped 10 bases and J dropped 0; count of bases not matched to a gene: 5. Germline loops: CDR1 SGHTA, CDR2 FQGNSA. This CDR3 region has 15 residues. The CDR3 region has the DNA TGTGCCACCGGGGGACTAGACTCTGGGGCCAACGTCCTGACTTTC. This sequence encodes CATGGLDSGANVLTF.

The chain is built from TRBV6-6 and TRBJ2-1; D is unclear. Germline loops: CDR1 MNHNY, CDR2 SVGAGI (reference sequence). Trimming took off 7 bases at V and 7 bases at J, with 11 bases between the two ends. The CDR3 covers 12 residues. The CDR3 DNA reads as TGTGCCAGCACCGGGCGAATAAATGAGCAGTTCTTC. It codes for CASTGRINEQFF.

This chain connects TRBV5-1 to TRBJ2-7; no reliable D call. V lost 5 bases, J lost 8 bases, and 20 bases lay in between. The CDR3 is 14 amino acids. CDR1 is SGHRS and CDR2 is YFSETQ in the germline V gene. The CDR3 sequence: CASSEAGQEKKQYF. The CDR3 DNA follows: TGCGCCAGCAGTGAAGCCGGGCAGGAAAAGAAGCAGTACTTC. The complete variable domain, with remaining parts taken from reference TRBV5-1 and TRBJ2-7, reads KAGVTQTPRYLIKTRGQQVTLSCSPISGHRSVSWYQQTPGQGLQFLFEYFSETQRNKGNFPGRFSGRQFSNSRSEMNVSTLELGDSALYLCASSEAGQEKKQYFGPGTRLTVT.

The rearrangement links TRBV7-2 to TRBJ2-3; D perhaps matches TRBD1 (5 bases). Germline CDR1 SGHTA, CDR2 FQGNSA. CDR3 length equals 15 residues. Trimming took off 5 bases at V and 1 base at J, with 13 bases between the two ends. CDR3 region: CASSPVGRGTDTQYF. The CDR3, as DNA: TGTGCCAGCAGCCCGGTGGGCAGGGGCACAGATACGCAGTATTTT.

The gene calls are TRBV10-2 and TRBJ2-7; D is ambiguous. V was pared by 5 bases and J by 3 bases, with 11 bases between. The V gene's germline CDR1 is WSHSY and CDR2 SAAADI. This CDR3 region has 13 residues. CDR3 amino acids: CASSSSDGYEQYF. CDR3 coding DNA: TGCGCCAGCAGTTCCTCGGACGGCTACGAGCAGTACTTC.

This CDR3 reads CASSVVALDEQFF. The CDR3 DNA reads as TGTGCCAGCAGCGTCGTAGCTTTGGATGAGCAGTTCTTC. The J gene is TRBJ2-1, the V gene TRBV9; unclear D gene. Looked up from germline, CDR1 is SGDLS and CDR2 is YYNGEE. This CDR3 has 13 amino acids. The germline V and J ends were trimmed by 2 bases and 8 bases, with 11 bases remaining between them.

CDR3: CASRPGVLKKFNQPQHF. For the CDR3, the DNA is TGTGCCAGCAGACCTGGGGTCCTAAAAAAATTCAATCAGCCCCAGCATTTT. The rearrangement joins TRBV19 to TRBJ1-5; D call uncertain. This CDR3 is built from 17 residues. Trimming left V 9 bases short and J 3 bases short, with 24 bases between. Per germline, CDR1 LNHDA and CDR2 SQIVND (reference sequence).

V is TRBV7-9 and J is TRBJ1-5; no clear D gene. V gave up 5 bases and J gave up 4 bases, with 12 bases separating them. Germline V gives CDR1 SEHNR, CDR2 FQNEAQ (reference sequence). CDR3 length: 14 amino acids. The CDR3 bases are TGTGCCAGCAGCGAAAGTATAGGAAATCAGCCCCAGCATTTT. This sequence encodes CASSESIGNQPQHF.

The chain combines TRBV6-5 with TRBJ1-5, with D unresolved. The V gene lost 5 bases and the J gene lost 7 bases, with 18 bases spanning the gap. CDR1 and CDR2 (germline): MNHEY, SVGAGI. The length of the CDR3 is 15 residues. CDR3 amino acids: CASSLGPSMGQPQHF. CDR3 nucleotides: TGTGCCAGCAGTCTAGGGCCCTCCATGGGACAGCCCCAGCATTTT.

This clone was found a few times. The CDR3 DNA reads TGTGCCAGCAGCTTGGGAGGGAGCTTCGGGAACACCATATATTTT. It yields the protein CASSLGGSFGNTIYF. This chain uses TRBV5-6 with TRBJ1-3; no reliable D call. The V end lost 0 bases, the J end lost 7 bases, and 14 bases lay between the germline ends. The CDR3 extends over 15 amino acids. Per germline, CDR1 SGHDT and CDR2 YYEEEE.

The chain links TRBV7-2 to TRBJ1-4, with D tentatively TRBD1 (6 bases). Germline-derived CDR1 and CDR2 are SGHTA and FQGNSA. V was shortened by 5 bases and J by 1 base, with 14 bases between the two germline ends. There are 16 residues in the CDR3. CDR3 coding DNA: TGTGCCAGCAGCGGACAGATATCCCGAACTAATGAAAAACTGTTTTTT. Its translation is CASSGQISRTNEKLFF.

This clone has just a few counts. At one boundary the junction diverges from the germline segment, which might be a read error. This sequence joins TRBV7-8 and TRBJ1-5; no firm D call. This CDR3 is 16 amino acids long. Germline CDR1 SGHVS, CDR2 FQNEAQ. The DNA for the CDR3 is TGTGCCAGCAGTTTAGGTCTCCAACTAAGTAGCCAGCCCCAGCATTTT. Its translation is CASSLGLQLSSQPQHF. The full variable domain, with the rest looked up from reference TRBV7-8 and TRBJ1-5, is GAGVSQSPRYKVAKRGQDVALRCDPISGHVSLFWYQQALGQGPEFLTYFQNEAQLDKSGLPSDRFFAERPEGSVSTLKIQRTQQEDSAVYLCASSLGLQLSSQPQHFGDGTRLSIL.

The CDR3 sequence: CASSTRGGIGEAFF. CDR3 DNA sequence: TGTGCCAGTAGTACCCGGGGCGGGATCGGTGAAGCTTTCTTT. The chain uses TRBV19 and TRBJ1-1; tentatively, D is TRBD1 (5 bases). The germline V gene encodes CDR1 LNHDA and CDR2 SQIVND (reference sequence). The CDR3 totals 14 residues. V was trimmed by 4 bases and J by 7 bases, leaving 16 bases between them.

The genes are TRBV29-1 and TRBJ1-1; 7 bases are shared with TRBD1. CDR1 SQVTM and CDR2 ANQGSEA come from the germline V gene. J lost 1 base, V lost 7 bases, and 6 bases had no gene match. The CDR3 is made up of 13 amino acids. The CDR3 here is CSARQGTNTEAFF. The CDR3 DNA sequence: TGCAGCGCCAGACAGGGAACGAACACTGAAGCTTTCTTT.

The gene calls are TRBV5-1 and TRBJ2-3; the match to TRBD2 covers 11 bases. Germline V CDR1 and CDR2: SGHRS, YFSETQ. The trim removed 0 bases at V and 4 bases at J, leaving 4 bases unmatched. This CDR3 has 16 amino acids. The CDR3 here is CASSLEPSGGSDTQYF. CDR3 bases: TGCGCCAGCAGCTTGGAGCCTAGCGGGGGGTCAGATACGCAGTATTTT.

The chain uses TRBV7-2 and TRBJ1-5; D is possibly TRBD1 (5 bases). Germline CDR1 and CDR2: SGHTA and FQGNSA. The CDR3 length is 15 residues. V dropped 7 bases and J dropped 2 bases, with 15 bases sitting between them. In DNA form, the CDR3 reads TGTGCCAGCAAACTGGATGGAGGGGGCAATCAGCCCCAGCATTTT. Amino acid sequence: CASKLDGGGNQPQHF.

This clone was found once. The chain carries TRBV7-2 and TRBJ2-3; no firm D call. The CDR3 consists of 16 residues. Per the germline V gene, CDR1 is SGHTA and CDR2 is FQGNSA. Trimming removed 1 base at V and 0 bases at J, with 11 bases between. The DNA of the CDR3 is TGTGCCAGCAGCTTAGTAGTCAGAACTAGCACAGATACGCAGTATTTT. Its protein product is CASSLVVRTSTDTQYF. Together with reference TRBV7-2 and TRBJ2-3, the CDR3 gives the full variable domain: GAGVSQSPSNKVTEKGKDVELRCDPISGHTALYWYRQSLGQGLEFLIYFQGNSAPDKSGLPSDRFSAERTGGSVSTLTIQRTQQEDSAVYLCASSLVVRTSTDTQYFGPGTRLTVL.

The chain links TRBV7-2 to TRBJ1-1, with 7 positions matching TRBD1. The V and J ends lost 5 bases and 4 bases, in that order; junction bases with no gene match: 10. The V gene's germline CDR1 is SGHTA and CDR2 FQGNSA. There are 15 residues in the CDR3. Written as DNA, the CDR3 is TGTGCCAGCAGCCCGACTCGGGCAGGGGGCACTGAAGCTTTCTTT. Protein: CASSPTRAGGTEAFF.